The rows below give T cell receptor beta chains drawn from one sample of a study of blood T cells in healthy people across ages. MiXCR was run by TCRdb on the 5' RACE reads, yielding one entry per CDR3 protein. The sample carries about 560,000 distinct CDR3 sequences, about 25% recorded once. The sample was also linked to a second study, of T cells of mothers and their children.

Input material: blood. Receptors originate from a boy aged 2 to 9 in good health. CDR3s include the opening cysteine and the closing phenylalanine or tryptophan. The D gene is left open where the match is weak. For some rows the clone size is stated as once, few or many, or as a class when expanded; others skip it.

cdr3_nt,cdr3_aa,j_call,d_call,clone_size,v_call
TGTGTCAGCAGTGAAACTACTTACAATGAGCAGTTCTTC,CVSSETTYNEQFF,TRBJ2-1,.,few,TRBV6-1
TGTGCCAGCAGCTTGGGACAGGGATTGAACACTGAAGCTTTCTTT,CASSLGQGLNTEAFF,TRBJ1-1,TRBD1,many,TRBV11-2
TGCGCCAGCAGCTTAAACACCGCGGGGGAGACCCAGTACTTC,CASSLNTAGETQYF,TRBJ2-5,.,few,TRBV5-1
TGCAGCGTTGTACCGATTTTTAGGAGGGGGCGAGAGGACACTGAAGCTTTCTTT,CSVVPIFRRGREDTEAFF,TRBJ1-1,TRBD1,.,TRBV29-1
TGTGCCAGCAGTTCCGCTCGGGAGCAGTACTTC,CASSSAREQYF,TRBJ2-5,.,.,TRBV12-3/TRBV12-4
TGTGCCTGGAACCCCGGGACAGGGGGCACCGAGCAGTACTTC,CAWNPGTGGTEQYF,TRBJ2-7,TRBD1,.,TRBV30
TGTGCCAGCAGCTTGGGTGGGTCCTCAGATACGCAGTATTTT,CASSLGGSSDTQYF,TRBJ2-3,.,few,TRBV5-5
TGTGCCTGGAGTGAACACAGAGTTGCGCCGAACACTGAAGCTTTCTTT,CAWSEHRVAPNTEAFF,TRBJ1-1,.,.,TRBV30
TGTGCCAGCAACCTCGGGGTAGCCAAAAACATTCAGTACTTC,CASNLGVAKNIQYF,TRBJ2-4,.,.,TRBV7-2
TGTGCCAGCAGTTCATTCGCCGGCTACACCTTC,CASSSFAGYTF,TRBJ1-2,.,.,TRBV12-3/TRBV12-4
TGTGCCAGCAGCCCAACAGGGTCCCCGAGTGAAAAACTGTTTTTT,CASSPTGSPSEKLFF,TRBJ1-4,.,.,TRBV7-3
TGTGCCAGCAGGCCACAGGGATTTAATGAAAAACTGTTTTTT,CASRPQGFNEKLFF,TRBJ1-4,.,.,TRBV12-3/TRBV12-4
TGTGCCAGCAGTTTAGGGGGCGGCTATAATTCACCCCTCCACTTT,CASSLGGGYNSPLHF,TRBJ1-6,.,few,TRBV12-3/TRBV12-4
TGTGCCAGCAGCGTAGGAACAGGGGGTTGGGAGACCCAGTACTTC,CASSVGTGGWETQYF,TRBJ2-5,TRBD1,few,TRBV9
TGTGCCAGCAGCTTGCCGGGTAGGCCACAAGAGACCCAGTACTTC,CASSLPGRPQETQYF,TRBJ2-5,.,.,TRBV11-2
TGTGCCATCGGTGGGAAGGGAGGAGTTGGAGAGACCCAGTACTTC,CAIGGKGGVGETQYF,TRBJ2-5,.,.,TRBV10-3
TGCGCCAGCAGCCAAGAGCCTAGCGGATACAATGAGCAGTTCTTC,CASSQEPSGYNEQFF,TRBJ2-1,TRBD2,few,TRBV4-1
TGTGCTAGTGGTTTGGTACAGGGTGGGACTGAAGCTTTCTTT,CASGLVQGGTEAFF,TRBJ1-1,.,.,TRBV12-5
TGTGCCACCAGCAGAGGGGGGAAGGCCAATGAGCAGTTCTTC,CATSRGGKANEQFF,TRBJ2-1,.,few,TRBV15
TGTGCCAGCAGCGCGGACAATTACTATGGCTACACCTTC,CASSADNYYGYTF,TRBJ1-2,.,.,TRBV2
TGTGCCAGCATGGGACAGGAATACACCGGGGAGCTGTTTTTT,CASMGQEYTGELFF,TRBJ2-2,TRBD1,.,TRBV7-8
TGCAGTGCCCAGTACGGGAGGGCCGAAGGAGATACGCAGTATTTT,CSAQYGRAEGDTQYF,TRBJ2-3,TRBD2,few,TRBV20-1
TGCGCCAGCCAACTACCGGGAGAGGGGGGTCATGAGCAGTTCTTC,CASQLPGEGGHEQFF,TRBJ2-1,.,.,TRBV10-1
TGTGCCAGCAGCTTAGACCCATGGGGAAAACTGTTTTTT,CASSLDPWGKLFF,TRBJ1-4,.,.,TRBV11-2
TGCGCCAGCAGTGATGACAGGGTTGAGACCCAGTACTTC,CASSDDRVETQYF,TRBJ2-5,TRBD1,many,TRBV10-2
TGTGCCAGTAGTATAGACGGGGACAGGTTCTATGGCCACACCTTC,CASSIDGDRFYGHTF,TRBJ1-2,TRBD1,few,TRBV19
TGTGCCAGCAGTAATATACTTCTGGGAGATACGCAGTATTTT,CASSNILLGDTQYF,TRBJ2-3,.,.,TRBV6-2/TRBV6-3
TGTGCCAGCAGAGCGCGACGGTTTAATGAAAAACTGTTTTTT,CASRARRFNEKLFF,TRBJ1-4,.,.,TRBV6-1
TGTGCCAGCAGCGACCCCGGGACAGGGAGCACAGATACGCAGTATTTT,CASSDPGTGSTDTQYF,TRBJ2-3,TRBD1,.,TRBV7-2
TGTGCCAGCACCGACGGAAACACTGAAGCTTTCTTT,CASTDGNTEAFF,TRBJ1-1,.,.,TRBV27
TGTGCCAGCAGCACCGGGGGGGCCGAAGGCTACACCTTC,CASSTGGAEGYTF,TRBJ1-2,.,.,TRBV6-6
TGCGCCAGCACCCTACGACTAGCGGGAGCCACGAGCACAGATACGCAGTATTTT,CASTLRLAGATSTDTQYF,TRBJ2-3,TRBD2,.,TRBV5-1
TGTGCCAGCAGCTTAGCGGTAGCTAGCGGGATCGTCACAGATACGCAGTATTTT,CASSLAVASGIVTDTQYF,TRBJ2-3,TRBD2,.,TRBV7-9
TGCGCCAGCAGAGTGGGGGGCGCGGGCGAGCAGTACTTC,CASRVGGAGEQYF,TRBJ2-7,.,few,TRBV6-2/TRBV6-3
TGTGCCACCAGCAGAGCGCAGGGTCAGAGGAACACCATATATTTT,CATSRAQGQRNTIYF,TRBJ1-3,.,few,TRBV15
TGCAGCGTCGCTGGACTAGCGGGAGGGATATACGAGCAGTACTTC,CSVAGLAGGIYEQYF,TRBJ2-7,TRBD2,few,TRBV29-1
TGTGCCAGCAGTGACCCAGCGGGCAGCTCCTACAATGAGCAGTTCTTC,CASSDPAGSSYNEQFF,TRBJ2-1,.,few,TRBV2
TGTGCCAGCAGCGAAATTTGGGGCAGTAAAATGAACACTGAAGCTTTCTTT,CASSEIWGSKMNTEAFF,TRBJ1-1,.,few,TRBV7-2
TGTGCCACCAGCAGAGGGGCGGGCACTGAAGCTTTCTTT,CATSRGAGTEAFF,TRBJ1-1,.,few,TRBV15
TGTGCCAGCAGCCGGGACACTTCCTACAATGAGCAGTTCTTC,CASSRDTSYNEQFF,TRBJ2-1,.,few,TRBV6-5
TGTGCCAGCAGCCCACCAACAAGAAACACCATATATTTT,CASSPPTRNTIYF,TRBJ1-3,.,.,TRBV4-2
TGCGCCAGCAGCGAAGGGTCCCCACTTGAAGCTTTCTTT,CASSEGSPLEAFF,TRBJ1-1,.,few,TRBV5-1
TGTGCCAGCAGCTTAGGGCCCAGGAATCAGCCCCAGCATTTT,CASSLGPRNQPQHF,TRBJ1-5,.,few,TRBV7-8
TGCGCCAGCAGCCCGAGGGACGCCTCCTACGAGCAGTACTTC,CASSPRDASYEQYF,TRBJ2-7,.,few,TRBV5-1
TGTGCCAGCAGCCTTTACATGGGCCCATACGAGCAGTACTTC,CASSLYMGPYEQYF,TRBJ2-7,.,.,TRBV3-1